This T cell receptor (beta chain) came from a study of shared T cell receptors in the human thymus (dated by TCRdb to the early 2020s). As for the study more broadly: The study examined how the human thymus generates shared, self-reactive T-cell receptor alpha chains.

Libraries came from the immunoSEQ multiplex PCR assay. The table was pulled from immuneACCESS by TCRdb, which kept in-frame rearrangements only. Such tables lose some clones; where checked, under half of the loss comes from unresolved V genes, and the rest has no known cause. Across this sample there are more than 550,000 clones, with more than 70% seen only once. Of the sample, 0.0094% falls within the top ten clones. The germline ends are 8 bases apart after V is trimmed by 0 bases and J by 3 bases. The germline V gene gives CDR1 as MNHEY and CDR2 as SVGAGI. The CDR3 measures 14 amino acids from cysteine to phenylalanine. Only the CDR3 region is kept as DNA, spanning 42 bases read in frame from base 1. Points on this clone: Its target antigen remains unknown. No base-level quality is on record; no much larger clone is a single base apart.

These same records also appear under a second study, on human thymus T cells. The second study's paper adds: The donors were immunologically healthy infants in Finland who had open corrective cardiac surgery for congenital heart defects. Thymus tissue was collected as surgical resects that were removed during corrective cardiac surgery. Both the thymic and the peripheral blood repertoires appeared to show biased V and J gene segment usage. According to the related research, thymic TCR repertoires were highly overlapping among unrelated individuals. TCR alpha and beta repertoires from roughly eight infant thymus samples and four related peripheral blood samples were characterized in the study. The infant donors were roughly 6 to 250 days old, and the cohort included six males and two females. Thymocytes were released mechanically from tissue and stored at -70 °C as pellets of roughly 8.5-32 million cells. A QIAsymphony instrument was used to extract genomic DNA from frozen cell pellets. TCRB and TCRAD loci were amplified from a standardized quantity of quality-controlled genomic DNA using the immunoSEQ multiplex PCR assay. The amplicons spanned the V(D)J region and were long enough to cover the CDR3 and allow V and J genes to be identified. Through the commercial immunoSEQ service, the amplicons were sequenced on an Illumina platform. Primer bias and sequencing errors were corrected as previously described, and TCRAD and TCRB were defined on the basis of the IMGT database. Repertoires were analysed with immunoSEQ Analyzer 3.0 and VDJTools, covering basic statistics, V/J segment usage, diversity estimates, rarefaction and pairwise overlap. To estimate diversity, the Chao1, ChaoE, Efron-Thisted, Shannon and inverse Simpson indices were applied, and diversity was also estimated on datasets down-sampled to the smallest sample. For repertoire overlap, CDR3 nucleotide sequence, V gene and J gene had to match strictly, and clustering was done by Jaccard-based multidimensional scaling. Thymus samples yielded on average roughly 800,000 unique TCRB clonotypes, compared with roughly 92,000 from blood samples.

The sequence is built from TRBV6-5 and TRBJ1-1; a tentative D match to TRBD1 spans 5 bases. The source material was thymocytes. The sequence was collected from a boy younger than two with a congenital heart defect. Donor details come from another sample of the same person, matched by shared clones. The CDR3 reads as follows: CASSYSEGYTEAFF. The nucleotides are TGTGCCAGCAGTTACTCGGAGGGGTACACTGAAGCTTTCTTT.